This is a list of T cell receptor beta chains from one sample in a study of T cells after somatic rescue of genetic block. Using immunoSEQ multiplex PCR, the repertoire was profiled, and TCRdb retains in-frame clones only, with some absent. The table lists tens of thousands of clones, approximately 91% of them singletons. The material sequenced was peripheral blood mononuclear cells (PBMCs). Receptors originate from a man aged 25-45 years. Both conserved end residues are part of each CDR3. A D gene is named only where the DNA matches it firmly. Rows may omit the clone size; those that give it use once, few, many or a size class.

j_call v_call clone_size d_call cdr3_nt cdr3_aa
TRBJ2-2 TRBV10-1 NA NA TGCGCCAGCAGTGAGTCCCCCGGGACTCCCACCGGGGAGCTGTTTTTT CASSESPGTPTGELFF
TRBJ2-1 TRBV5-5 NA NA TGTGCCAGCAGCTTGGCCGTTACCGTCCCGTACAATGAGCAGTTCTTC CASSLAVTVPYNEQFF
TRBJ1-6 TRBV10-1 NA NA TGCGCCAGCAGTGAGCGGCGTCTGGAATATAATTCACCCCTCCACTTT CASSERRLEYNSPLHF
TRBJ2-2 TRBV7-2 NA NA TGTGCCAGCAGCTTAAGAACCGGGGAGCTGTTTTTT CASSLRTGELFF
TRBJ2-5 TRBV27 NA NA TGTGCCAGCAGAGACAGGGGACTACAAGAGACCCAGTACTTC CASRDRGLQETQYF
TRBJ2-7 TRBV2 NA TRBD2 TGTGCCAGCAGTGACCCCCGCAGCGGGAGGTGGATTTACGAGCAGTACTTC CASSDPRSGRWIYEQYF
TRBJ1-1 TRBV4-1 NA NA TGCGCCAGCAGCCAAGTGGCCGGCCTTGGGACTGAAGCTTTCTTT CASSQVAGLGTEAFF
TRBJ2-3 TRBV10-2 NA TRBD1 TGCGCCAGCCGCCACCGGGACAGGGTGACAGATACGCAGTATTTT CASRHRDRVTDTQYF
TRBJ1-4 TRBV19 NA NA TGTGCCAGTAGTATAGAATCGGGGAGAGGTGAAAAACTGTTTTTT CASSIESGRGEKLFF
TRBJ2-7 TRBV19 NA TRBD1 TGTGCCAGTAGTCCGGGACAGGGGCCCTCCTACGAGCAGTACTTC CASSPGQGPSYEQYF
TRBJ1-5 TRBV28 NA NA TGTGCCAGCAGTTTAACCGGGGTCAATCAGCCCCAGCATTTT CASSLTGVNQPQHF
TRBJ2-1 TRBV19 NA TRBD2 TGTGCCAGTAGTACCGGGACTAGCGGGGGGGCCCATGAGCAGTTCTTC CASSTGTSGGAHEQFF
TRBJ2-4 TRBV27 NA NA TGTGCCAGCAGTACCCCCCGGGACATAATAGCCAAAAACATTCAGTACTTC CASSTPRDIIAKNIQYF
TRBJ1-1 TRBV7-6 NA TRBD1 TGTGCCAGCAGCCCACCTTTTTGGAGGGACAGAATGAACACTGAAGCTTTCTTT CASSPPFWRDRMNTEAFF
TRBJ1-1 TRBV7-6 NA NA TGTGCCAGCAGCTTAGTTAGGGGAGAAACTGAAGCTTTCTTT CASSLVRGETEAFF
TRBJ1-1 TRBV6-6 NA NA TGTGCCAGCAGTAGGGGACCTGAAGACGGAGCTTTCTTT CASSRGPEDGAFF
TRBJ2-1 TRBV7-7 NA TRBD1 TGTGCCAGCAGCCGGGACAGCCAAGGTGAGCAGTTCTTC CASSRDSQGEQFF
TRBJ2-7 TRBV6-1 once NA TGTGCCAGCAGTCCAGTAGGGGGAGTGAACGAGCAGTACTTC CASSPVGGVNEQYF
TRBJ2-1 TRBV7-9 NA NA TGTGCCAGCAGCTTTAGACGAGGGGTCAATGAGCAGTTCTTC CASSFRRGVNEQFF
TRBJ1-5 TRBV27 NA NA TGTGCCAGCAGTTTATCCGGCCGGGGGATCCCCAATCAGCCCCAGCATTTT CASSLSGRGIPNQPQHF
TRBJ1-1 TRBV6-6 NA NA TGTGCCAGCAGATGGACGGTGAACACTGAAGCTTTCTTT CASRWTVNTEAFF
TRBJ2-7 TRBV5-1 NA TRBD1 TGCGCCAGCAGCTTGGTAGGACAGGGTGGCGAGCAGTACTTC CASSLVGQGGEQYF
TRBJ1-1 TRBV5-1 NA NA TGCGCCAGCAGCCCCCGGCGGGGGATGAACACTGAAGCTTTCTTT CASSPRRGMNTEAFF
TRBJ2-1 TRBV6-6 NA NA TGTGCCAGCAGTTACGACTTCTACAATGAGCAGTTCTTC CASSYDFYNEQFF
TRBJ2-5 TRBV13 NA NA TGTGCCAGCAGCTCCCGTCAGGCCCAAGAGACCCAGTACTTC CASSSRQAQETQYF
TRBJ1-5 TRBV2 NA TRBD1 TGTGCCAGCTCCGGGAAAGGGGGCGCGAGCAATCAGCCCCAGCATTTT CASSGKGGASNQPQHF
TRBJ1-2 TRBV7-2 few TRBD1 TGTGCCAGCAGCCAAGGACAGGGGGCGGCCTATGGCTACACCTTC CASSQGQGAAYGYTF
TRBJ1-2 TRBV7-6 NA TRBD1 TGTGCCAGCAGTCTAGCAGGGGGGAGAGGCTACACCTTC CASSLAGGRGYTF
TRBJ2-2 TRBV27 NA NA TGTGCCAGCAGTTTCTTTCCCACCGGGGAGCTGTTTTTT CASSFFPTGELFF
TRBJ1-1 TRBV28 NA TRBD1 TGTGCCAGCTCTGACCTCGACAGGGGGCCTAACACTGAAGCTTTCTTT CASSDLDRGPNTEAFF
TRBJ2-7 TRBV6-5 NA TRBD1 TGTGCCAGCACTATGGACAGGCGCGAGCAGTACTTC CASTMDRREQYF
TRBJ1-2 TRBV7-2 few NA TGTGCCAGCAGCCTCAGGGGTCGAGACTATGGCTACACCTTC CASSLRGRDYGYTF
TRBJ2-7 TRBV12-5 NA NA TGTGCTAGTGCCCTTCCAGGAAGTGACGAGCAGTACTTC CASALPGSDEQYF
TRBJ2-2 TRBV6-6 NA NA TGTGCCAGCAGTCCCATAGTCACCGGGGAGCTGTTTTTT CASSPIVTGELFF
TRBJ1-5 TRBV28 NA NA TGTGCCAGCAGGAAACAGGGACCCAATCAGCCCCAGCATTTT CASRKQGPNQPQHF
TRBJ1-1 TRBV7-9 few NA TGTGCCAGCAGCTTGGGGGGTCTCACTGAAGCTTTCTTT CASSLGGLTEAFF
TRBJ2-3 TRBV7-9 NA NA TGTGCCAGCAGGACAGCTAAGACAGATACGCAGTATTTT CASRTAKTDTQYF